This T cell receptor beta chain was documented in a study of beta chain features in type 1 diabetes. CD4+ cells of the naive, central memory, regulatory and stem cell-like memory types were sorted via CD45RO/CCR7/CD25/CD127/CD95/CD27. The CDR3 is 12 amino acids. Germline V gene data show CDR1 as SGHTA and CDR2 as FQGNSA. The ends were cut back, 5 bases at V and 8 bases at J, with 11 bases in the middle. Sequencing targeted expressed TCRB transcripts, as all isolated RNA had been reverse transcribed. Sequenced by immunoSEQ multiplex PCR; TCRdb stores in-frame clones only, minus some. The table lists over 150,000 clones, approximately 13% of them singletons. General study results and limits: In type 1 diabetes patients, VDJ junctions had fewer insertions; deletions at these junctions were more frequent. Naive, central memory and Treg TCRB repertoires appeared more alike in patients than in healthy donors. Reads derived from cDNA could over-represent cells showing high TCR expression.

Comment on this clone: Its antigen is unknown.

The TCR originated in a woman in her late teens or twenties in good health. Sequenced input: central memory CD4+ T cells from blood. The rearrangement links TRBV7-2 to TRBJ2-3, with D possibly being TRBD2 (6 bases). CDR3 sequence (DNA): TGTGCCAGCAGCCGACTAGAGCTTACGCAGTATTTT. Its translation is CASSRLELTQYF.